This entry is about one TCR beta chain. Its antigen is not identified. Genomic DNA from each subset was divided evenly over several immunoSEQ plates. The assay was immunoSEQ multiplex PCR, and TCRdb's table has in-frame clones only and misses some. This table has 1.5 million to 2.5 million clones, about 95% appearing once. The sample comes from a study of shared clonotypes between healthy human individuals. Broader study findings: Relative to memory subsets, naive subsets generally showed larger estimated richness. When compared with the clonotypes that were shared by all four sorted-subset donors, the non-shared clonotypes turned out to have lower generation probabilities. When naive CD4 clonotypes were compared across several donors, around 5% were shared.

Naive CD8 isolation took CD45RO-negative cells positively selected for CCR7 and excluded terminally differentiated effector memory CD45RA+ cells. The CDR3 runs to 16 residues. V was trimmed by 5 bases and J by 4 bases, leaving 17 bases between them. Germline V gives CDR1 SGHVS, CDR2 FNYEAQ. Material: naive CD8+ T cells sorted from blood. V is TRBV7-6 and J is TRBJ2-2; perhaps TRBD2 as D (6 bases). The source is a man aged 18 to 29 in good health. In nucleotides, the CDR3 is TGTGCCAGCAGCCCCCGGTGGGGGGTGGGCACCGGGGAGCTGTTTTTT. It is translated as CASSPRWGVGTGELFF.